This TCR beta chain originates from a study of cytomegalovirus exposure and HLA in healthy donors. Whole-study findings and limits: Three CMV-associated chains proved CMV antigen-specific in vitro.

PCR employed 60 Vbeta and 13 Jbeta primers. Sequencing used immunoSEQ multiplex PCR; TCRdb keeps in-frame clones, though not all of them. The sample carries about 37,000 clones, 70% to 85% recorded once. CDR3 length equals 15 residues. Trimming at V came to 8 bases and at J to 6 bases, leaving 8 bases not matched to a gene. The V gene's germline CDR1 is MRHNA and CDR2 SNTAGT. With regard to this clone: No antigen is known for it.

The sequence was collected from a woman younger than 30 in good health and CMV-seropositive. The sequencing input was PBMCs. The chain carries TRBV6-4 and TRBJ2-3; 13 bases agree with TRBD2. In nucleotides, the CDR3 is TGTGCCAGCGCTAGACTAGCGGGGGGTCAGGATACGCAGTATTTT. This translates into CASARLAGGQDTQYF.